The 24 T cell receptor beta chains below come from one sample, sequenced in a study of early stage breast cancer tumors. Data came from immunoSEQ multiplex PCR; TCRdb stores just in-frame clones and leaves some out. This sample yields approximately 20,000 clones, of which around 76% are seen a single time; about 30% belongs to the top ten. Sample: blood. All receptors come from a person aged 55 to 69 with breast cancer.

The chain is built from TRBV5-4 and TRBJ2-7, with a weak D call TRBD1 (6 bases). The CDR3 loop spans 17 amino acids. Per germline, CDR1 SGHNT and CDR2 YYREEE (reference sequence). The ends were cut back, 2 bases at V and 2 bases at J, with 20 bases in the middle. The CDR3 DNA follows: TGTGCCAGCAGCTTCGCGGAGCTGGGGGCGGGCACCTACGAGCAGTACTTC. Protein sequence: CASSFAELGAGTYEQYF.

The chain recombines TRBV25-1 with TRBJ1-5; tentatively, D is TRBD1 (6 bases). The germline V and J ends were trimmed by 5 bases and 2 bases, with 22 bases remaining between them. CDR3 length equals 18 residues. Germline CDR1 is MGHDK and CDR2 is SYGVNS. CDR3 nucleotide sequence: TGTGCCAGCAGTCCCGGGGGGGCCCAGGGATACGGCAATCAGCCCCAGCATTTT. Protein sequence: CASSPGGAQGYGNQPQHF.

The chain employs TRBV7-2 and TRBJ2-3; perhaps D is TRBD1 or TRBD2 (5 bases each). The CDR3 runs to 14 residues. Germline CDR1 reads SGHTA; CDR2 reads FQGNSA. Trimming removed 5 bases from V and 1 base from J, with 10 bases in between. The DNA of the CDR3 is TGTGCCAGCAGCCGGGACGGGCGCACAGATACGCAGTATTTT. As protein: CASSRDGRTDTQYF.

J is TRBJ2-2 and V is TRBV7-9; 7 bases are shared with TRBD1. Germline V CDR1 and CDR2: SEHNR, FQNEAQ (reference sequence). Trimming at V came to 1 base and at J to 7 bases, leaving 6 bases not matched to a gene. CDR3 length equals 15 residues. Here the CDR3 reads CASSLGDRVYGELFF. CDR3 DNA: TGTGCCAGCAGCTTAGGAGACAGGGTTTACGGGGAGCTGTTTTTT.

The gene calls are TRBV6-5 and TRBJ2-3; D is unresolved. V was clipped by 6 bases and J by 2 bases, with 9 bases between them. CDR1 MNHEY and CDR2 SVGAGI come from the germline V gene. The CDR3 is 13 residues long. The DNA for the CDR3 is TGTGCCAGCAGATACGACCTCACAGATACGCAGTATTTT. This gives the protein CASRYDLTDTQYF.

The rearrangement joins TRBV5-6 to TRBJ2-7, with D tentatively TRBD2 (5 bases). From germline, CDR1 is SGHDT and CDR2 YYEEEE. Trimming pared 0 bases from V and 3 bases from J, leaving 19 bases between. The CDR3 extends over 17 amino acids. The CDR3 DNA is TGTGCCAGCAGCTTGGCTGGGGAGCGAGGCCTTGACTACGAGCAGTACTTC. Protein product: CASSLAGERGLDYEQYF. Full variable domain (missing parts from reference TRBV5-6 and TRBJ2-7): DAGVTQSPTHLIKTRGQQVTLRCSPKSGHDTVSWYQQALGQGPQFIFQYYEEEERQRGNFPDRFSGHQFPNYSSELNVNALLLGDSALYLCASSLAGERGLDYEQYFGPGTRLTVT.

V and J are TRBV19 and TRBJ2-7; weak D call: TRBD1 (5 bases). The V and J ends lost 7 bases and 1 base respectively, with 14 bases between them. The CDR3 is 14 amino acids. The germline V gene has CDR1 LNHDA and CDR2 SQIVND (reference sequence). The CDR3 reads CASTRSQDSYEQYF. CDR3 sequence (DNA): TGTGCCAGTACCCGATCACAGGATTCCTACGAGCAGTACTTC.

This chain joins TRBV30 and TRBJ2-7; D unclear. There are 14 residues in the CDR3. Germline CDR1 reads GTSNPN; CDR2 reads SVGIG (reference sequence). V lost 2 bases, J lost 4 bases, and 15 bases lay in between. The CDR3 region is CAWSQTEFPYEQYF. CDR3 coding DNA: TGTGCCTGGAGTCAAACGGAATTCCCGTACGAGCAGTACTTC.

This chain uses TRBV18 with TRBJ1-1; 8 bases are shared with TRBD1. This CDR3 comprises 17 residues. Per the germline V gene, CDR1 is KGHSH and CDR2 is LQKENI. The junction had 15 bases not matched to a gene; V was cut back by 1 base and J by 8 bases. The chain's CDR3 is CASSPLGGGQGAEEAFF. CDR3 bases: TGTGCCAGCTCACCACTCGGGGGCGGACAGGGCGCGGAGGAAGCTTTCTTT.

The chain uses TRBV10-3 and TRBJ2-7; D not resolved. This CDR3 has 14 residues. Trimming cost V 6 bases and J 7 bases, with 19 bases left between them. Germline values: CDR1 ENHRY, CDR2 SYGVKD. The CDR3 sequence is CAIRIPGRSEEQYF. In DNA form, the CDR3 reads TGTGCCATCAGGATTCCGGGCCGGAGCGAGGAGCAGTACTTC.

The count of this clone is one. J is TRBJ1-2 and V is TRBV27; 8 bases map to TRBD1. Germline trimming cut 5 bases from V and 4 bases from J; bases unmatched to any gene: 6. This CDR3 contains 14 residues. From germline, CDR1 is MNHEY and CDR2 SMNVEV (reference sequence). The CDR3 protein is CASSPDRAGYGYTF. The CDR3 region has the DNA TGTGCCAGCAGTCCGGACAGGGCGGGCTATGGCTACACCTTC.

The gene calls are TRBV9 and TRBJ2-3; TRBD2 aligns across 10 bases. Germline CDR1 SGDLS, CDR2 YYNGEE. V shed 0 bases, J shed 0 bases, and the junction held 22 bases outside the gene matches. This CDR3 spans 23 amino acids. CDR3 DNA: TGTGCCAGCAGCGTAGTTGTCCCGCCTAGCGGGAGTTTAACCTCGGGTAGCACAGATACGCAGTATTTT. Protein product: CASSVVVPPSGSLTSGSTDTQYF.

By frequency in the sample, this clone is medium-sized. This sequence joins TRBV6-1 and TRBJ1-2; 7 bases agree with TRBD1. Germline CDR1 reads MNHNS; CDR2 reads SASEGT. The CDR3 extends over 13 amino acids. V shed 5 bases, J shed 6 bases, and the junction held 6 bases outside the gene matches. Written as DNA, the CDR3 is TGTGCCAGCAGTTCCTCAGGGGGGGATGGCTACACCTTC. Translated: CASSSSGGDGYTF.

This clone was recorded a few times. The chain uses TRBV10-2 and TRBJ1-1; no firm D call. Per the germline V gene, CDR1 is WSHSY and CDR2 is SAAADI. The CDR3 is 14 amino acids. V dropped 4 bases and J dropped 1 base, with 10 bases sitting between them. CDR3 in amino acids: CASSGQAANTEAFF. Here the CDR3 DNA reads TGCGCCAGCAGTGGGCAGGCAGCGAACACTGAAGCTTTCTTT.

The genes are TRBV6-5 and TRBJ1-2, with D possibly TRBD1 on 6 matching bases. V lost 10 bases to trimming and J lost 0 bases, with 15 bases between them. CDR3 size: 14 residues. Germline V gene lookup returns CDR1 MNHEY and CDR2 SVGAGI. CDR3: CAITGHQANYGYTF. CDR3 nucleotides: TGTGCCATCACGGGACACCAAGCTAACTATGGCTACACCTTC.

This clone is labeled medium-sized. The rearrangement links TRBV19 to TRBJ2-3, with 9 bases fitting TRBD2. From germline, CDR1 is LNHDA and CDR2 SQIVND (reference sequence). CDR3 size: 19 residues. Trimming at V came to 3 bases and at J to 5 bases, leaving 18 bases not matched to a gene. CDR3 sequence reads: CASSIRGVGLAGSLDTQYF. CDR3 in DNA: TGTGCCAGTAGTATTCGTGGCGTAGGGCTAGCGGGAAGTTTAGATACGCAGTATTTT.

The CDR3 DNA follows: TGCGCCAGCAGCCAAGACGGCGGGTACACCGGGGAGCTGTTTTTT. Residues: CASSQDGGYTGELFF. V is TRBV4-1 and J is TRBJ2-2, with D perhaps TRBD2 (5 bases). The germline V gene has CDR1 MGHRA and CDR2 YSYEKL. Trimming took 0 bases from V and 3 from J, leaving 8 bases between them. The CDR3 has 15 residues.

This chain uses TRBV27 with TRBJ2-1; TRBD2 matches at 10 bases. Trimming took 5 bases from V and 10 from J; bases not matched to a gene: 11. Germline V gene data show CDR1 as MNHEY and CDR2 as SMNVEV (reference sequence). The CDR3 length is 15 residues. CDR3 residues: CASSPIGLAAGEQFF. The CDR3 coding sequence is TGTGCCAGCAGTCCCATAGGACTAGCGGCTGGGGAGCAGTTCTTC.

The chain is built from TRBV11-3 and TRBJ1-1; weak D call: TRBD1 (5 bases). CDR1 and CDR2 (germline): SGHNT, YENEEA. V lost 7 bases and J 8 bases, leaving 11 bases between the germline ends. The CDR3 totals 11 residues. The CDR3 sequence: CASNDGGEAFF. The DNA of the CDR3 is TGTGCCAGCAACGACGGGGGGGAAGCTTTCTTT.

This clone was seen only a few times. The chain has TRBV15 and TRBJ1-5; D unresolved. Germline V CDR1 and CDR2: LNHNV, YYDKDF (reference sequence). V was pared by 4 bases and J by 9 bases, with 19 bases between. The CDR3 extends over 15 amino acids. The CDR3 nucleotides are TGTGCCACCAGCACAACTGCCTGGGAGAGATGGCCCCAGCATTTT. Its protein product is CATSTTAWERWPQHF.

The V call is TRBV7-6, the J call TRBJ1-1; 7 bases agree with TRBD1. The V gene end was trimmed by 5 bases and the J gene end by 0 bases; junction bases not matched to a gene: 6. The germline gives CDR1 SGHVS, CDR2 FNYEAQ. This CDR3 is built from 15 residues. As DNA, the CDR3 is TGTGCCAGCAGCATGGGGACAGCCATGAACACTGAAGCTTTCTTT. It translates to CASSMGTAMNTEAFF.

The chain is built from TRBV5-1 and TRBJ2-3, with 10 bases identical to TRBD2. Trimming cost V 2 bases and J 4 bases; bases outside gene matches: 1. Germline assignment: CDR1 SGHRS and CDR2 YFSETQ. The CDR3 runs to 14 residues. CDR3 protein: CASSLGTSADTQYF. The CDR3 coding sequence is TGCGCCAGCAGCTTAGGGACTAGCGCAGATACGCAGTATTTT.

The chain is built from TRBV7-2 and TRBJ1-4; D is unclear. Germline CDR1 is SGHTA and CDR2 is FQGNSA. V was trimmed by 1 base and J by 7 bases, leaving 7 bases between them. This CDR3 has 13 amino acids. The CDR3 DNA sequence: TGTGCCAGCAGCTTAGGGTTCGTTGAAAAACTGTTTTTT. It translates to CASSLGFVEKLFF.

The DNA for the CDR3 is TGTGCCAGCAGCTCGGGATTTAACACCGGGGAGCTGTTTTTT. Its protein product is CASSSGFNTGELFF. The gene calls are TRBV7-2 and TRBJ2-2; D is possibly TRBD2 (5 bases). In germline, CDR1 is SGHTA, CDR2 FQGNSA. The CDR3 has 14 residues. V lost 4 bases and J lost 2, with 8 bases in between.